These T cell receptor beta chains were read from a single sample in a study of cytomegalovirus exposure and HLA in healthy donors. Sequenced by immunoSEQ multiplex PCR; TCRdb stores in-frame clones only, minus some. This table has more than 85,000 clones, over 70% appearing once. The specimen sequenced was PBMCs. The receptors shown here come from a man aged 25-40 years in good health and CMV-seronegative. CDR3s include the opening cysteine and the closing phenylalanine or tryptophan. The D gene is left open where the match is weak. Not every row has a clone size; where given, it reads once, few, many or a size class.

v_call	j_call	d_call	cdr3_length	clone_size	cdr3_aa	cdr3_nt
TRBV6-1	TRBJ2-3	TRBD1	15	NA	CASRDRGTPKDTQYF	TGTGCCAGCAGAGACAGGGGGACACCTAAAGATACGCAGTATTTT
TRBV7-2	TRBJ2-1	TRBD2	15	NA	CASSLASGGYNEQFF	TGTGCCAGCAGCTTGGCTAGCGGGGGTTACAATGAGCAGTTCTTC
TRBV19	TRBJ1-4	NA	12	NA	CAGMGQGEKLFF	TGTGCCGGAATGGGGCAGGGAGAAAAACTGTTTTTT
TRBV6-1	TRBJ2-3	NA	13	few	CASSGVGLETQYF	TGTGCCAGCAGTGGGGTGGGACTGGAAACGCAGTATTTT
TRBV28	TRBJ2-7	TRBD1	15	NA	CASHTGDRAEYEQYF	TGTGCCAGCCATACGGGGGACAGGGCAGAGTACGAGCAGTACTTC
TRBV18	TRBJ1-1	NA	11	NA	CASAEVGEAFF	TGTGCCAGCGCGGAGGTGGGTGAAGCTTTCTTT
TRBV27	TRBJ1-3	NA	14	NA	CASSLRRAGNTIYF	TGTGCCAGCAGTTTACGGCGGGCTGGAAACACCATATATTTT
TRBV5-6	TRBJ2-5	NA	13	NA	CASSFSNQETQYF	TGTGCCAGCAGCTTTTCAAACCAAGAGACCCAGTACTTC
TRBV28	TRBJ2-7	TRBD1	12	few	CASSVTGDGQYF	TGTGCCAGCAGTGTCACAGGGGACGGGCAGTACTTC
TRBV5-1	TRBJ2-5	NA	13	NA	CASSLDNLETQYF	TGCGCCAGCAGCTTGGATAATCTCGAGACCCAGTACTTC